The clone carrying this T cell receptor (beta chain) occurred once. Trimming cost V 6 bases and J 1 base, with 13 bases left between them. Germline CDR1 SGHNT, CDR2 YYREEE (reference sequence). The length of the CDR3 is 14 residues. This entry is derived from a study of beta chain features in type 1 diabetes. Across the study: Sorted cell examination encompassed under 130 million cells across all samples.

The authors reverse transcribed all of the isolated RNA, so sequencing captured expressed TCRB transcripts. It was found that naive, central memory and regulatory T cell samples averaged about 3.57 million reads. Assay used: immunoSEQ multiplex PCR; TCRdb lists only in-frame clones, some missing. The profile shows hundreds of thousands of clones, 68% of them singletons. Sequencing was carried out using naive CD4+ T cells from blood. This clonotype originated in a man younger than 45 in good health. The chain couples TRBV5-4 to TRBJ2-5; D is possibly TRBD1 (5 bases). The CDR3 reads CASNVQTVQETQYF. DNA for the CDR3: TGTGCCAGCAATGTACAGACAGTCCAAGAGACCCAGTACTTC.